One and the same sample provided the 7 T cell receptor beta chains below, sequenced in a study of blood T cell repertoires in COVID-19. The assay was immunoSEQ multiplex PCR, and TCRdb's table has in-frame clones only and misses some. Here the sample spans roughly 70,000 clones, 70% to 90% being singletons. Specimen: peripheral blood. The receptors originated from an older man with active or convalescent COVID-19.

The chain joins TRBV27 to TRBJ2-1, with 8 bases matching TRBD2. Germline V gives CDR1 MNHEY, CDR2 SMNVEV (reference sequence). This CDR3 has 13 amino acids. V lost 5 bases to trimming and J lost 10 bases; unmatched junction nucleotides: 7. The CDR3 reads CASSILSGKEQFF. CDR3 in DNA: TGTGCCAGCAGTATACTTAGCGGGAAAGAGCAGTTCTTC.

The CDR3 loop is CASFTGQGAFYEQYF. The CDR3 nucleotides read TGTGCCAGCTTCACGGGACAGGGGGCGTTCTACGAGCAGTACTTC. V usage is TRBV5-8 and J usage is TRBJ2-7, with 12 bases that match TRBD1. The CDR3 runs 15 residues. Germline lookup yields CDR1 SGHTS and CDR2 YDEGEE. J was trimmed by 3 bases and V by 7 bases; bases with no gene match: 8. The whole variable domain, remainder taken from reference TRBV5-8 and TRBJ2-7, is EAGVTQSPTHLIKTRGQQATLRCSPISGHTSVYWYQQALGLGLQFLLWYDEGEERNRGNFPPRFSGRQFPNYSSELNVNALELEDSALYLCASFTGQGAFYEQYFGPGTRLTVT.

This clone occurred a few times. The V gene is TRBV7-3, the J gene TRBJ2-1; D remains unclear. Germline lookup yields CDR1 SGHTA and CDR2 FQGTGA. Trimming took 6 bases from V and 1 from J, leaving 10 bases between them. The CDR3 runs 14 residues. CDR3 residues: CASSLVGSYNEQFF. The CDR3 nucleotides read TGTGCCAGCAGTCTAGTAGGTTCCTACAATGAGCAGTTCTTC.

The V and J genes are TRBV30 and TRBJ1-2, with 7 bases that match TRBD1. V was clipped by 5 bases and J by 8 bases; unmatched bases: 8. This CDR3 has 12 amino acids. Germline CDR1 and CDR2: GTSNPN and SVGIG (reference sequence). CDR3 coding DNA: TGTGCCTGGGGTGACAGGGTGGGGGGCTACACCTTC. Protein: CAWGDRVGGYTF.

The rearrangement links TRBV5-6 to TRBJ2-3; TRBD2 aligns across 9 bases. The CDR3 covers 17 residues. The V gene's germline CDR1 is SGHDT and CDR2 YYEEEE. Trimming removed 0 bases from V and 0 bases from J; junction bases left unmatched: 5. The chain's CDR3 is CASSLATSGRSTDTQYF. The CDR3 bases are TGTGCCAGCAGCTTGGCGACTAGCGGAAGGAGCACAGATACGCAGTATTTT.

V and J are TRBV12-3 or TRBV12-4 and TRBJ2-7; D call uncertain. Trimming shortened V by 6 bases and J by 6 bases, and 12 bases separated the two germline ends. CDR3 length: 12 amino acids. CDR3 DNA: TGTGCCAGCAGATATGGCCCCCTCGAGCAGTACTTC. Translation: CASRYGPLEQYF.

The chain uses TRBV27 and TRBJ1-4, with D perhaps TRBD1 (5 bases). The V end lost 5 bases, the J end lost 0 bases, and 19 bases lay between the germline ends. Per the germline V gene, CDR1 is MNHEY and CDR2 is SMNVEV (reference sequence). This CDR3 has 18 amino acids. CDR3 region: CASSHRDSYTATNEKLFF. CDR3 in DNA: TGTGCCAGCAGTCACCGGGACTCTTATACTGCAACTAATGAAAAACTGTTTTTT.